A single sample gave rise to the 30 T cell receptor beta chains below, sequenced in a study of a mutant IDH1 vaccine in newly diagnosed glioma. Time point noted: week 11, during vaccination. Each dose delivered 300 ug of mutant IDH1 20-mer peptide subcutaneously with imiquimod. Their antigen targets remain unknown. Using immunoSEQ multiplex PCR, the repertoire was profiled, and TCRdb retains in-frame clones only, with some absent. The repertoire holds over 55,000 clones, with roughly four fifths as singletons. This specimen consisted of PBMCs, obtained from a glioma patient whose treatment included an IDH1 peptide vaccine. Receptors were obtained from a man aged 30 to 45 with glioma.

The gene calls are TRBV5-1 and TRBJ1-1, with a weak D call TRBD1 (5 bases). The CDR3 has 15 amino acids. V dropped 4 bases and J dropped 5 bases, with 18 bases sitting between them. CDR1 is SGHRS and CDR2 is YFSETQ in the germline V gene. The CDR3, as DNA: TGCGCCAGCAGCATCAGACCCGGGGGAGGTACTGAAGCTTTCTTT. It yields the protein CASSIRPGGGTEAFF.

The chain combines TRBV9 with TRBJ2-7; D not certain. The germline gives CDR1 SGDLS, CDR2 YYNGEE. There are 14 residues in the CDR3. Trimming removed 0 bases from V and 3 bases from J, with 10 bases in between. The CDR3 loop reads CASSVGGVGYEQYF. The CDR3 DNA reads TGTGCCAGCAGCGTAGGCGGAGTCGGCTACGAGCAGTACTTC.

The sample holds one count of this clone. The V gene is TRBV11-2, the J gene TRBJ2-7, with 7 bases identical to TRBD1. Trimming took 5 bases from V and 3 from J; bases not matched to a gene: 4. The CDR3 sequence is 13 residues long. The germline gives CDR1 SGHAT, CDR2 FQNNGV. Written as DNA, the CDR3 is TGTGCCAGCAGCCGCCGGGACAGCTACGAGCAGTACTTC. Translation gives CASSRRDSYEQYF.

The CDR3 DNA is TGTGCCAGCAGTTTCGGCAGGAACTATGGCTACACCTTC. Translating gives CASSFGRNYGYTF. The chain has TRBV27 and TRBJ1-2; D is unresolved. Germline V gene lookup returns CDR1 MNHEY and CDR2 SMNVEV (reference sequence). The V and J ends lost 3 bases and 2 bases respectively, with 7 bases between them. This CDR3 is 13 amino acids long.

The chain combines TRBV6-5 with TRBJ2-1, with D perhaps matching TRBD1 (6 bases). The germline V and J ends were trimmed by 8 bases and 9 bases, with 14 bases remaining between them. This CDR3 is built from 12 residues. The germline V gene encodes CDR1 MNHEY and CDR2 SVGAGI. The CDR3: CASGWTESEQFF. The DNA for the CDR3 is TGTGCCAGCGGCTGGACAGAGAGTGAGCAGTTCTTC.

This clone was detected only a few times. The V and J genes are TRBV29-1 and TRBJ1-5, with D possibly being TRBD1 (6 bases). Germline values: CDR1 SQVTM, CDR2 ANQGSEA. Trimming removed 4 bases at V and 5 bases at J, with 12 bases between. The CDR3 has 13 amino acids. CDR3 sequence: CSVADRFDQPQHF. For the CDR3, the DNA is TGCAGCGTTGCAGACAGGTTTGATCAGCCCCAGCATTTT.

The V and J genes are TRBV9 and TRBJ1-6; no clear D gene. V shed 3 bases and J shed 15 bases, with 13 bases lying between them. The germline V gene encodes CDR1 SGDLS and CDR2 YYNGEE. This CDR3 comprises 12 residues. The CDR3 reads CASSGRGLDLHF. The CDR3 coding sequence is TGTGCCAGCAGCGGCCGCGGGCTGGACCTCCACTTT.

The chain has TRBV9 and TRBJ2-7, with TRBD1 matching over 9 bases. Trimming cost V 4 bases and J 5 bases; bases outside gene matches: 13. The germline gives CDR1 SGDLS, CDR2 YYNGEE. The CDR3 spans 16 residues. CDR3 DNA: TGTGCCAGCAGCCCTCGTTGGGCGGGACAGGGCCACGAGCAGTACTTC. It specifies CASSPRWAGQGHEQYF. Looking up the rest from reference TRBV9 and TRBJ2-7 gives the full variable domain: DSGVTQTPKHLITATGQRVTLRCSPRSGDLSVYWYQQSLDQGLQFLIQYYNGEERAKGNILERFSAQQFPDLHSELNLSSLELGDSALYFCASSPRWAGQGHEQYFGPGTRLTVT.

V and J are TRBV7-8 and TRBJ2-7; a possible D gene is TRBD2 (6 bases). Germline V lookup: CDR1 SGHVS, CDR2 FQNEAQ. Trimming stripped 3 bases from V and 6 bases from J, with 21 bases between. CDR3 length: 16 amino acids. Here the CDR3 DNA reads TGTGCCAGCAGCTTTTACCCGGGACTCCGGGGCTCCGAGCAGTACTTC. Translating gives CASSFYPGLRGSEQYF.

This chain connects TRBV5-5 to TRBJ2-2; 7 bases fit TRBD2. V lost 4 bases, J lost 9 bases, and 15 bases stayed unmatched. In germline, CDR1 is SGHKS, CDR2 YYEKEE (reference sequence). The CDR3 has 16 amino acids. Here the CDR3 reads CASSPFEGGPARELFF. The CDR3 region has the DNA TGTGCCAGCAGCCCCTTTGAGGGAGGGCCGGCCCGGGAGCTGTTTTTT.

CDR3 sequence: CASSFRDAEAFF. The CDR3 DNA sequence: TGCGCCAGCAGCTTTAGGGATGCTGAAGCTTTCTTT. The chain carries TRBV5-1 and TRBJ1-1; D is unresolved. V was clipped by 2 bases and J by 6 bases, with 8 bases between them. CDR1 and CDR2 (germline): SGHRS, YFSETQ. The CDR3 runs to 12 residues.

This chain joins TRBV5-8 and TRBJ1-1; tentatively, D is TRBD1 (5 bases). Germline CDR1 SGHTS, CDR2 YDEGEE. CDR3 length: 14 amino acids. Trimming left V 6 bases short and J 1 base short, with 13 bases between. The CDR3 region is CASIPGGRNTEAFF. CDR3 DNA: TGTGCCAGCATCCCGGGGGGGAGGAACACTGAAGCTTTCTTT.

This chain uses TRBV29-1 with TRBJ2-7, with TRBD2 identical over 11 bases. Germline lookup yields CDR1 SQVTM and CDR2 ANQGSEA. This CDR3 region has 16 residues. J gave up 0 bases and V 5 bases, and 9 bases lay outside the gene matches. CDR3 bases: TGCAGCGTTTCTGCTAGCGGGGGGTTAGGCTCCTACGAGCAGTACTTC. This gives the protein CSVSASGGLGSYEQYF.

V and J are TRBV15 and TRBJ2-6; weak D call: TRBD1 (6 bases). The CDR3 contains 18 residues. V was clipped by 0 bases and J by 0 bases, with 12 bases between them. Germline V gene lookup returns CDR1 LNHNV and CDR2 YYDKDF (reference sequence). CDR3 sequence reads: CATSRDLGASSGANVLTF. In DNA form, the CDR3 reads TGTGCCACCAGCAGAGACCTGGGGGCTAGCTCTGGGGCCAACGTCCTGACTTTC.

The table lists this clone with a count of one. This rearrangement joins TRBV28 to TRBJ2-7, with TRBD1 identical over 8 bases. This CDR3 has 14 residues. Germline lookup yields CDR1 MDHEN and CDR2 SYDVKM. The V gene end was trimmed by 7 bases and the J gene end by 2 bases; junction bases not matched to a gene: 7. The CDR3 DNA reads TGTGCCAGCACTCCCCGGGACAGGCCCTACGAGCAGTACTTC. Protein product: CASTPRDRPYEQYF.

This clone has a single count. V and J are TRBV28 and TRBJ1-5; D gene unclear. V dropped 5 bases and J dropped 2 bases, with 10 bases sitting between them. Germline CDR1 is MDHEN and CDR2 is SYDVKM. This CDR3 is built from 14 residues. CDR3 sequence reads: CASSLPGGNQPQHF. The DNA for the CDR3 is TGTGCCAGCAGTCTCCCTGGGGGCAATCAGCCCCAGCATTTT.

V gene TRBV7-2 combines with J gene TRBJ2-3, with 14 bases that match TRBD2. V was pared by 5 bases and J by 4 bases, with 5 bases of the junction left unmatched. The CDR3 covers 16 residues. Germline V gene sequence: CDR1 SGHTA, CDR2 FQGNSA. In DNA, the CDR3 is TGTGCCAGCAGCCCGGGGACTAGCGGGGGTGCAGATACGCAGTATTTT. Its translation is CASSPGTSGGADTQYF.

J is TRBJ1-1 and V is TRBV7-9, with 9 positions matching TRBD1. With V trimmed by 11 bases and J by 2 bases, 6 bases remained unmatched. Germline assignment: CDR1 SEHNR and CDR2 FQNEAQ (reference sequence). The length of the CDR3 is 13 residues. The chain's CDR3 is CAVRTGGNTEAFF. Here the CDR3 DNA reads TGTGCCGTCAGAACAGGGGGCAACACTGAAGCTTTCTTT.

This chain links TRBV28 with TRBJ1-5, with a tentative D call TRBD1 (5 bases). The CDR3 length is 17 residues. CDR1 is MDHEN, CDR2 SYDVKM, per germline. Trimming removed 3 bases at V and 0 bases at J, with 15 bases between. The CDR3 bases are TGTGCCAGCAGTTTTTCGGGGGGTCTATATAGCAATCAGCCCCAGCATTTT. Encoded protein: CASSFSGGLYSNQPQHF.

The chain combines TRBV29-1 with TRBJ2-7; D possibly matches TRBD1 or TRBD2 (5 bases each). Germline values: CDR1 SQVTM, CDR2 ANQGSEA. CDR3 length equals 12 residues. V was shortened by 4 bases and J by 5 bases, with 12 bases between the two germline ends. CDR3 protein: CSVGPLGDEQYF. The DNA for the CDR3 is TGCAGCGTTGGCCCCTTGGGGGACGAGCAGTACTTC.

This clone was observed a handful of times. The same CDR3 also results from other DNA sequences found in this sample. The chain recombines TRBV27 with TRBJ1-5; D is undetermined. The ends were cut back, 6 bases at V and 0 bases at J, with 9 bases in the middle. In germline, CDR1 is MNHEY, CDR2 SMNVEV (reference sequence). This CDR3 is 14 amino acids long. CDR3 in DNA: TGTGCCAGCAGCCATAGAGATAGCAATCAGCCCCAGCATTTT. It specifies CASSHRDSNQPQHF.

This clone was seen once. V is TRBV27 and J is TRBJ2-3, with D perhaps matching TRBD1 or TRBD2 (5 bases each). Trimming took off 0 bases at V and 9 bases at J, with 13 bases between the two ends. This CDR3 contains 14 residues. In germline, CDR1 is MNHEY, CDR2 SMNVEV (reference sequence). CDR3 in DNA: TGTGCCAGCAGTTTATCGGGACCGCTCCGAACGCAGTATTTT. This sequence encodes CASSLSGPLRTQYF.

In DNA, the CDR3 is TGTGCCAGCAGCTTAGGATCACAAGAGACCCAGTACTTC. It translates to CASSLGSQETQYF. V is TRBV11-2 and J is TRBJ2-5; D call uncertain. V was trimmed by 1 base and J by 2 bases, leaving 5 bases between them. CDR1 and CDR2 from the germline V gene are SGHAT and FQNNGV. This CDR3 is built from 13 residues.

The V call is TRBV11-2, the J call TRBJ2-7; D unresolved. CDR3 length: 15 residues. CDR1 is SGHAT, CDR2 FQNNGV, per germline. With 2 bases removed from V and 0 bases from J, the gap between germline ends came to 11 bases. The CDR3 coding sequence is TGTGCCAGCAGCTTATTTTTGTCGAGCTCCTACGAGCAGTACTTC. Translation: CASSLFLSSSYEQYF.

This clone has only a few counts. The rearrangement uses TRBV27 and TRBJ1-1, with 7 bases lining up with TRBD1. The CDR3 totals 12 residues. V was pared by 6 bases and J by 7 bases, with 5 bases of the junction left unmatched. Germline V gene data show CDR1 as MNHEY and CDR2 as SMNVEV (reference sequence). In DNA, the CDR3 is TGTGCCAGCAGGATAGGGACAGATGAAGCTTTCTTT. Amino acids: CASRIGTDEAFF.

The rearrangement joins TRBV9 to TRBJ2-3; tentative D call: TRBD2 (6 bases). Trimming took 1 base from V and 2 from J, leaving 14 bases between them. In germline, CDR1 is SGDLS, CDR2 YYNGEE. The CDR3 spans 16 residues. CDR3 DNA: TGTGCCAGCAGCGTATGGGGGGTTCCCCCCACAGATACGCAGTATTTT. It translates to CASSVWGVPPTDTQYF.

This rearrangement joins TRBV28 to TRBJ2-3, with D perhaps matching TRBD1 (7 bases). CDR3 length equals 16 residues. Trimming cost V 5 bases and J 0 bases, with 15 bases left between them. CDR1 and CDR2 from the germline V gene are MDHEN and SYDVKM. The CDR3 coding sequence is TGTGCCAGCAGTCAACAGGGGACTGGGAGCACAGATACGCAGTATTTT. The encoded protein is CASSQQGTGSTDTQYF.

This clone was recorded only once. The DNA for the CDR3 is TGTGCCAGCAGCTTAGGGGACAGCTTCTATGGCTACACCTTC. Protein: CASSLGDSFYGYTF. The chain combines TRBV7-9 with TRBJ1-2, with 7 bases aligning to TRBD1. The CDR3 runs to 14 residues. V was pared by 1 base and J by 4 bases, with 3 bases of the junction left unmatched. In germline, CDR1 is SEHNR, CDR2 FQNEAQ (reference sequence).

The chain has TRBV27 and TRBJ2-2; possibly TRBD2 for D (5 bases). Germline CDR1 and CDR2: MNHEY and SMNVEV (reference sequence). V was shortened by 5 bases and J by 5 bases, with 12 bases between the two germline ends. This CDR3 has 14 amino acids. The CDR3 is CASSQGLRTGELFF. CDR3 DNA sequence: TGTGCCAGCAGTCAAGGACTTCGAACCGGGGAGCTGTTTTTT.

This clone was counted between two and nine times. The chain links TRBV19 to TRBJ1-2; D possibly corresponds to TRBD1 (6 bases). Per the germline V gene, CDR1 is LNHDA and CDR2 is SQIVND (reference sequence). Trimming shortened V by 11 bases and J by 5 bases, and 15 bases separated the two germline ends. CDR3 length equals 12 residues. The CDR3 loop is CASQGWEYGYTF. The DNA for the CDR3 is TGTGCCTCCCAGGGGTGGGAATATGGCTACACCTTC. The entire variable domain, with the rest obtained from reference TRBV19 and TRBJ1-2, is as follows: DGGITQSPKYLFRKEGQNVTLSCEQNLNHDAMYWYRQDPGQGLRLIYYSQIVNDFQKGDIAEGYSVSREKKESFPLTVTSAQKNPTAFYLCASQGWEYGYTFGSGTRLTVV.